The 31 T cell receptor beta chains in this list originate from one sample, sequenced in a study of T cell responses to AZD1222 COVID-19 vaccine. The table came from immunoSEQ multiplex PCR; TCRdb's copy has only in-frame clones and leaves some out. The sample has roughly 150,000 clones, roughly 87% seen once. The sample here was peripheral blood, taken 28 days after the second AZD1222 dose. Receptors originate from an adult who received the AZD1222 COVID-19 vaccine.

This chain uses TRBV7-2 with TRBJ2-1; TRBD1 matches at 10 bases. J was trimmed by 7 bases and V by 7 bases; bases with no gene match: 13. The CDR3 contains 16 residues. Germline CDR1 is SGHTA and CDR2 is FQGNSA. For the CDR3, the DNA is TGTGCCAGCAACCAGACCGGGACAGGGGATAGAAATGAGCAGTTCTTC. This encodes CASNQTGTGDRNEQFF.

The chain couples TRBV5-8 to TRBJ1-6; no clear D gene. V lost 5 bases and J lost 15, with 21 bases in between. CDR3 length equals 14 residues. The germline gives CDR1 SGHTS, CDR2 YDEGEE. This CDR3 is CASSHGAGGFLLHF. In DNA, the CDR3 is TGTGCCAGCAGTCACGGAGCCGGCGGGTTCCTCCTCCACTTT.

A few counts support this clone. The V and J genes are TRBV13 and TRBJ2-7; D ambiguous. Germline CDR1 is PRHDT and CDR2 is FYEKMQ (reference sequence). The CDR3 consists of 13 residues. Trimming cost V 5 bases and J 0 bases, with 8 bases left between them. The CDR3 protein is CASSGASSYEQYF. In DNA, the CDR3 is TGTGCCAGCAGCGGCGCTAGCTCCTACGAGCAGTACTTC.

This clone has just one count. The gene calls are TRBV6-5 and TRBJ1-2; weak D call: TRBD1 (5 bases). This CDR3 region has 16 residues. CDR1 MNHEY and CDR2 SVGAGI come from the germline V gene. Trimming pared 0 bases from V and 4 bases from J, leaving 15 bases between. For the CDR3, the DNA is TGTGCCAGCAGTTACTCGAATCAGGGTGGGGCCTATGGCTACACCTTC. Protein sequence: CASSYSNQGGAYGYTF.

This chain connects TRBV5-1 to TRBJ2-3; 9 bases are a match to TRBD2. V gave up 1 base and J gave up 0 bases; unmatched junction bases: 9. The CDR3 contains 18 residues. CDR1 and CDR2 from the germline V gene are SGHRS and YFSETQ. The CDR3 is CASSLLPSRGGSTDTQYF. Written as DNA, the CDR3 is TGCGCCAGCAGCTTGCTCCCCTCGCGGGGGGGTAGCACAGATACGCAGTATTTT.

This clone was counted once. CDR3 loop: CASSTGGNTEAFF. The CDR3 DNA reads TGTGCCAGCTCAACAGGGGGTAACACTGAAGCTTTCTTT. J is TRBJ1-1 and V is TRBV2; 8 nucleotides agree with TRBD1. Trimming removed 8 bases from V and 2 bases from J; junction bases left unmatched: 4. This CDR3 comprises 13 residues. Germline assignment: CDR1 SNHLY and CDR2 FYNNEI.

This clone was counted only a few times. The rearrangement uses TRBV7-9 and TRBJ2-3; D remains unclear. Trimming cost V 5 bases and J 2 bases, with 5 bases left between them. CDR1 is SEHNR, CDR2 FQNEAQ, per germline (reference sequence). This CDR3 comprises 12 residues. The CDR3 protein is CASSTNTDTQYF. Written as DNA, the CDR3 is TGTGCCAGCAGCACAAACACAGATACGCAGTATTTT.

This chain links TRBV11-2 with TRBJ2-7, with no clear D. From germline, CDR1 is SGHAT and CDR2 FQNNGV. CDR3 length: 13 amino acids. The V end was cut by 1 base, the J end by 3 bases, with 7 bases between. In DNA, the CDR3 is TGTGCCAGCAGCTTAGTGCCGATCTACGAGCAGTACTTC. Translation gives CASSLVPIYEQYF.

The V call is TRBV29-1, the J call TRBJ2-7, with 9 positions matching TRBD1. The germline V gene has CDR1 SQVTM and CDR2 ANQGSEA. The CDR3 covers 12 residues. V lost 7 bases and J lost 2; bases outside the gene matches: 3. The CDR3 region is CSAGQGAYEQYF. The DNA for the CDR3 is TGCAGCGCGGGACAGGGAGCCTACGAGCAGTACTTC.

This sequence joins TRBV7-2 and TRBJ1-2; D ambiguous. The germline V gene has CDR1 SGHTA and CDR2 FQGNSA. Trimming stripped 1 base from V and 8 bases from J, with 11 bases between. The CDR3 extends over 13 amino acids. As DNA, the CDR3 is TGTGCCAGCAGCTTAGAGGGCAGAACGGGCTACACCTTC. Translation gives CASSLEGRTGYTF.

The chain is built from TRBV5-6 and TRBJ1-5; unclear D gene. V lost 1 base to trimming and J lost 0 bases, with 8 bases between them. The CDR3 totals 15 residues. Per germline, CDR1 SGHDT and CDR2 YYEEEE. The CDR3 sequence is CASSLWRDSNQPQHF. For the CDR3, the DNA is TGTGCCAGCAGCTTGTGGAGGGATAGCAATCAGCCCCAGCATTTT. Using reference TRBV5-6 and TRBJ1-5 for the parts outside the CDR3, the full variable domain is DAGVTQSPTHLIKTRGQQVTLRCSPKSGHDTVSWYQQALGQGPQFIFQYYEEEERQRGNFPDRFSGHQFPNYSSELNVNALLLGDSALYLCASSLWRDSNQPQHFGDGTRLSIL.

The chain employs TRBV5-1 and TRBJ2-7; 9 bases are a match to TRBD1. The CDR3 consists of 14 residues. The ends lost 1 base at V and 3 bases at J; junction bases unmatched: 2. Germline V gene lookup returns CDR1 SGHRS and CDR2 YFSETQ. Here the CDR3 reads CASSLLGQGYEQYF. CDR3 DNA: TGCGCCAGCAGCTTGTTGGGACAGGGCTACGAGCAGTACTTC.

The gene calls are TRBV14 and TRBJ1-1; unclear D gene. Germline V gene sequence: CDR1 SGHDN, CDR2 FVKESK. The CDR3 has 13 amino acids. V was clipped by 0 bases and J by 4 bases, with 6 bases between them. CDR3 sequence: CASSQELATEAFF. The CDR3 bases are TGTGCCAGCAGCCAAGAGTTGGCCACTGAAGCTTTCTTT.

The chain joins TRBV5-5 to TRBJ2-1; D gene ambiguous. Per the germline V gene, CDR1 is SGHKS and CDR2 is YYEKEE (reference sequence). CDR3 size: 13 residues. V was trimmed by 0 bases and J by 7 bases, leaving 8 bases between them. As DNA, the CDR3 is TGTGCCAGCAGCTTGGCTGGCCAGAATGAGCAGTTCTTC. It translates to CASSLAGQNEQFF.

The rearrangement joins TRBV19 to TRBJ1-5, with D perhaps matching TRBD1 (5 bases). The CDR3 contains 16 residues. Germline lookup yields CDR1 LNHDA and CDR2 SQIVND (reference sequence). V was cut by 3 bases and J by 8 bases, with 20 bases left in between. Here the CDR3 reads CASSIQYRGRNKPQHF. The CDR3, as DNA: TGTGCCAGTAGTATTCAATATCGGGGGAGAAATAAGCCCCAGCATTTT.

A word on this clone: Additional DNA sequences in this sample encode the identical CDR3. The chain employs TRBV7-9 and TRBJ2-2, with D uncertain. Trimming removed 5 bases from V and 5 bases from J, with 12 bases in between. The germline gives CDR1 SEHNR, CDR2 FQNEAQ (reference sequence). The CDR3 is 14 residues long. This CDR3 is CASSPWFGTGELFF. CDR3 nucleotides: TGTGCCAGCAGCCCATGGTTTGGGACCGGGGAGCTGTTTTTT.

The chain links TRBV5-6 to TRBJ2-7; 9 bases agree with TRBD1. Germline values: CDR1 SGHDT, CDR2 YYEEEE. V shed 2 bases and J 4 bases; nucleotides not matched to a gene: 4. CDR3 length equals 14 residues. CDR3 in amino acids: CASSFGTGPYEQYF. CDR3 DNA: TGTGCCAGCAGCTTCGGGACAGGGCCTTACGAGCAGTACTTC.

The rearrangement links TRBV12-3 or TRBV12-4 to TRBJ1-2, with D possibly TRBD1 on 6 matching bases. The CDR3 runs to 13 residues. V lost 5 bases and J 2 bases, leaving 9 bases between the germline ends. The CDR3 bases are TGTGCCAGCAGTGGACAGCGGAACTATGGCTACACCTTC. This codes for CASSGQRNYGYTF.

This clone was observed once. V usage is TRBV4-2 and J usage is TRBJ2-7; no definite D call. The V gene's germline CDR1 is LGHNA and CDR2 YNFKEQ. The CDR3 covers 12 residues. V shed 2 bases and J shed 4 bases, with 6 bases lying between them. The CDR3 spells CASSQLGYEQYF. CDR3 coding DNA: TGTGCCAGCAGCCAATTAGGTTACGAGCAGTACTTC.

The chain couples TRBV18 to TRBJ2-5, with a possible D match to TRBD1 (6 bases). CDR3 length equals 17 residues. Germline V lookup: CDR1 KGHSH, CDR2 LQKENI. The V and J ends lost 2 bases and 0 bases respectively, with 16 bases between them. The CDR3 loop is CASSPWEGGRYQETQYF. CDR3 bases: TGTGCCAGCTCACCATGGGAAGGGGGTCGGTACCAAGAGACCCAGTACTTC.

This clone came up a few times. The chain carries TRBV5-6 and TRBJ2-2; the D gene is possibly TRBD1 (5 bases). V gave up 2 bases and J gave up 6 bases, with 14 bases separating them. This CDR3 has 15 residues. CDR1 and CDR2 from the germline V gene are SGHDT and YYEEEE. The CDR3 bases are TGTGCCAGCAGCTTCGAAGACAGAGAGCCCGGGGAGCTGTTTTTT. Translation gives CASSFEDREPGELFF.

This chain links TRBV5-4 with TRBJ2-7, with 12 bases aligning to TRBD1. Germline trimming cut 0 bases from V and 9 bases from J; bases unmatched to any gene: 22. The CDR3 sequence is 20 residues long. Germline V gene data show CDR1 as SGHNT and CDR2 as YYREEE (reference sequence). The CDR3 region is CASSLVPPPSSGTGGLGQYF. The CDR3 DNA follows: TGTGCCAGCAGCTTGGTGCCCCCCCCAAGTTCCGGGACAGGGGGCCTGGGGCAGTACTTC. Variable domain in full (rest from reference TRBV5-4 and TRBJ2-7): ETGVTQSPTHLIKTRGQQVTLRCSSQSGHNTVSWYQQALGQGPQFIFQYYREEENGRGNFPPRFSGLQFPNYSSELNVNALELDDSALYLCASSLVPPPSSGTGGLGQYFGPGTRLTVT.

The V and J genes are TRBV5-4 and TRBJ1-2; D might be TRBD1 (5 bases). The V end lost 2 bases, the J end lost 8 bases, and 13 bases lay between the germline ends. Germline-derived CDR1 and CDR2 are SGHNT and YYREEE (reference sequence). The CDR3 runs to 13 residues. CDR3 sequence: CASSFLGAEGYTF. DNA for the CDR3: TGTGCCAGCAGCTTTTTAGGGGCGGAGGGCTACACCTTC.

The chain employs TRBV7-9 and TRBJ2-3, with 7 bases that match TRBD2. This CDR3 is 17 amino acids long. V gave up 4 bases and J gave up 2 bases; unmatched junction bases: 12. The germline gives CDR1 SEHNR, CDR2 FQNEAQ (reference sequence). As DNA, the CDR3 is TGTGCCAGCAGCTCCACCGCCTGGCGGGGGTACACAGATACGCAGTATTTT. This gives the protein CASSSTAWRGYTDTQYF.

The sample holds one count of this clone. The V call is TRBV19, the J call TRBJ2-7; perhaps TRBD1 as D (6 bases). Germline CDR1 reads LNHDA; CDR2 reads SQIVND (reference sequence). The CDR3 runs 14 residues. V was trimmed by 7 bases and J by 2 bases, leaving 15 bases between them. The CDR3 here is CASKRAGETYEQYF. CDR3 nucleotide sequence: TGTGCCAGTAAGAGGGCAGGGGAGACCTACGAGCAGTACTTC.

This sequence joins TRBV18 and TRBJ1-3, with D possibly being TRBD1 (5 bases). Germline V lookup: CDR1 KGHSH, CDR2 LQKENI. The CDR3 is made up of 14 amino acids. Deletions cut 0 bases from V and 4 bases from J, with 7 bases between. As DNA, the CDR3 is TGTGCCAGCTCACCACCGTCAGGGGGAAACACCATATATTTT. This codes for CASSPPSGGNTIYF.

This chain connects TRBV4-2 to TRBJ2-1; D is tentatively TRBD1 or TRBD2 (5 bases each). V was clipped by 3 bases and J by 9 bases, with 9 bases between them. CDR3 size: 12 residues. The germline gives CDR1 LGHNA, CDR2 YNFKEQ. The CDR3: CASSHTGTEQFF. In nucleotides, the CDR3 is TGTGCCAGCAGCCACACCGGGACTGAGCAGTTCTTC.

The chain couples TRBV4-1 to TRBJ2-5; D call uncertain. Trimming took off 4 bases at V and 2 bases at J, with 11 bases between the two ends. The germline V gene has CDR1 MGHRA and CDR2 YSYEKL. CDR3 length: 14 residues. Here the CDR3 DNA reads TGCGCCAGCAGCCCCCGCCCCCCTCAAGAGACCCAGTACTTC. Protein product: CASSPRPPQETQYF.

This clone is a singleton in its sample. The same CDR3 can be traced to other DNA sequences in this sample. The chain has TRBV9 and TRBJ1-2; unclear D gene. The CDR3 covers 13 residues. Per the germline V gene, CDR1 is SGDLS and CDR2 is YYNGEE. V shed 0 bases and J shed 4 bases, with 7 bases lying between them. The CDR3 here is CASSVDVGYGYTF. The DNA for the CDR3 is TGTGCCAGCAGCGTAGACGTAGGCTATGGCTACACCTTC.

The gene calls are TRBV18 and TRBJ1-5, with D perhaps TRBD1 (6 bases). The germline gives CDR1 KGHSH, CDR2 LQKENI. The germline V and J ends were trimmed by 4 bases and 3 bases, with 13 bases remaining between them. The CDR3 consists of 15 residues. CDR3 sequence reads: CASSLTGTNNQPQHF. The CDR3, as DNA: TGTGCCAGCTCACTGACCGGGACAAACAATCAGCCCCAGCATTTT.

This chain uses TRBV27 with TRBJ1-5, with a tentative D call TRBD1 (5 bases). The V and J ends lost 7 bases and 2 bases respectively, with 15 bases between them. The CDR3 has 15 residues. Per the germline V gene, CDR1 is MNHEY and CDR2 is SMNVEV (reference sequence). The CDR3 bases are TGTGCCAGCACCTCCCGTGGAGGGGGCAATCAGCCCCAGCATTTT. Protein product: CASTSRGGGNQPQHF.